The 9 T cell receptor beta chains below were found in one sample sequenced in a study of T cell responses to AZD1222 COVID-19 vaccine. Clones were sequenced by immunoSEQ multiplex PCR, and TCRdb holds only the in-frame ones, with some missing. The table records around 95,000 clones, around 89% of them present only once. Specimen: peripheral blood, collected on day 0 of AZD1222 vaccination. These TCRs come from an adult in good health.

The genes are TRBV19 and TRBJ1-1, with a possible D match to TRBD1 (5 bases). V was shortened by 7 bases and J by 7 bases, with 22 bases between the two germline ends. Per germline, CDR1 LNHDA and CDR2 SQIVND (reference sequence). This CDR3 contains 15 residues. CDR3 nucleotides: TGTGCCAGTACGTCGAGCCAGGTAGGCAGGGATGAAGCTTTCTTT. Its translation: CASTSSQVGRDEAFF.

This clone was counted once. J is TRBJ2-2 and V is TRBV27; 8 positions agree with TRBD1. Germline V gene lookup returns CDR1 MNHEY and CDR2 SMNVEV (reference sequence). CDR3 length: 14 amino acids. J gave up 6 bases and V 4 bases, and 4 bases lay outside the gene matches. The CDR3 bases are TGTGCCAGCAGTTGGCAGGGGGCAGCCGGGGAGCTGTTTTTT. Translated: CASSWQGAAGELFF.

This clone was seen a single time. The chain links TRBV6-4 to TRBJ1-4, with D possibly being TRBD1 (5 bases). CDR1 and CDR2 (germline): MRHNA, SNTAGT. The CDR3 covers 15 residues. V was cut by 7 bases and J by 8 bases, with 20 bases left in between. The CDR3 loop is CASIAPGRASEKLFF. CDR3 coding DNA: TGTGCCAGCATTGCCCCGGGCAGGGCTTCGGAAAAACTGTTTTTT.

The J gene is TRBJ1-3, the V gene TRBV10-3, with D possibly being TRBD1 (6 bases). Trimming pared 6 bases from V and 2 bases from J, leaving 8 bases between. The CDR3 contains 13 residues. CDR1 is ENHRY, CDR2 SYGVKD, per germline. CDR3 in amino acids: CAISTGTGNTIYF. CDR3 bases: TGTGCCATCAGCACAGGGACTGGAAACACCATATATTTT.

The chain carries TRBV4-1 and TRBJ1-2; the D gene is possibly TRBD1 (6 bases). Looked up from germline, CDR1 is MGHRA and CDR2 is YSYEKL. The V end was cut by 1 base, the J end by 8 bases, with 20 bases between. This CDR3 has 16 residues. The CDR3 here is CASSQVSQERGKGYTF. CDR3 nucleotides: TGCGCCAGCAGCCAAGTATCTCAAGAGAGGGGGAAAGGCTACACCTTC.

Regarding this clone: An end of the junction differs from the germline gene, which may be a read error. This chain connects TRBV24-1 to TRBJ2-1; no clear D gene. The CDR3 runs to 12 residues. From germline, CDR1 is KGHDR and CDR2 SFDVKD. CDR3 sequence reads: CATIDSHNEQFF. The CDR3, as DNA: TGTGCCACCATAGACTCCCACAATGAGCAGTTCTTC.

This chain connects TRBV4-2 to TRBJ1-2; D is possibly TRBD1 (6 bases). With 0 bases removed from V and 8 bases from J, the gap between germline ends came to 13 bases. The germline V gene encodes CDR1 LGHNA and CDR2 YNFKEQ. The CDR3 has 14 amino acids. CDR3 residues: CASSQDLGASGYTF. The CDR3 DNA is TGTGCCAGCAGCCAAGATTTGGGGGCGAGCGGCTACACCTTC.

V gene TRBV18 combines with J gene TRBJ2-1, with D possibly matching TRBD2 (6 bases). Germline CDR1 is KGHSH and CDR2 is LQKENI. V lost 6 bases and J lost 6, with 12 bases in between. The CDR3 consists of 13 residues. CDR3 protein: CASSPGTGNEQFF. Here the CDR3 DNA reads TGTGCCAGCTCCCCCGGGACTGGCAATGAGCAGTTCTTC.

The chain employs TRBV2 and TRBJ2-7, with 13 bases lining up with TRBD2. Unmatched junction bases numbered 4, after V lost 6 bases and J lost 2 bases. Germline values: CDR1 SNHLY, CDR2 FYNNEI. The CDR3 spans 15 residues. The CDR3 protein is CASRGTSGTPYEQYF. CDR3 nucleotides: TGTGCCAGCAGAGGGACTAGCGGGACCCCCTACGAGCAGTACTTC.